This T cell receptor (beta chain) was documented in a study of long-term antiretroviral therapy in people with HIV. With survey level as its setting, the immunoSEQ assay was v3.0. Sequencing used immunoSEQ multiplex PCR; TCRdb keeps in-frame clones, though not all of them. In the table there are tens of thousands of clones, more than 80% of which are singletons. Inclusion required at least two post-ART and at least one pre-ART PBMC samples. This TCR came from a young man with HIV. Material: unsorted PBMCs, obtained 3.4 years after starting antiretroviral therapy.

CDR3 DNA sequence: TGTGCCAGCAGCTTACGAGTGACAGGGGAATACGAGCAGTACTTC. This sequence encodes CASSLRVTGEYEQYF. This rearrangement joins TRBV7-2 to TRBJ2-7; 8 bases fit TRBD1. This CDR3 region has 15 residues. V lost 2 bases, J lost 4 bases, and 7 bases stayed unmatched. Germline V gives CDR1 SGHTA, CDR2 FQGNSA.